A selection of T cell receptor beta chains follows, all from one sample in a study of spatial heterogeneity in lung cancer. TCRdb itself ran the 5' RACE reads through MiXCR, one entry per CDR3 protein. The sample has thousands of distinct CDR3 sequences, about 15% seen once. The input for sequencing was normal lung tissue next to the tumor, taken at surgery. The receptors originated from a male donor with early-stage non-small cell lung cancer. Both conserved end residues are part of each CDR3. A D gene is named only where the DNA matches it firmly. Expanded clones get a size class; other rows say once, few or many, or leave the size out.

J: TRBJ1-5; length: 15; D: NA; V: TRBV19; size: medium-sized; CDR3: CASNPPGVSNQPQHF; DNA: TGTGCCAGTAACCCCCCCGGGGTTAGCAATCAGCCCCAGCATTTT
J: TRBJ2-5; length: 14; D: TRBD2; V: TRBV6-1; size: medium-sized; CDR3: CASSEAWGGETQYF; DNA: TGTGCCAGCAGTGAAGCGTGGGGGGGAGAGACCCAGTACTTC
J: TRBJ1-6; length: 15; D: TRBD1; V: TRBV3-1; size: NA; CDR3: CASSQGDRGDSPLHF; DNA: TGTGCCAGCAGCCAAGGGGACAGAGGAGATTCACCCCTCCACTTT
J: TRBJ2-5; length: 14; D: NA; V: TRBV19; size: NA; CDR3: CASSYRDNQETQYF; DNA: TGTGCCAGTTCTTACCGGGACAACCAAGAGACCCAGTACTTC
J: TRBJ2-7; length: 18; D: TRBD2; V: TRBV7-2; size: medium-sized; CDR3: CASSLEHELGRPTYEQYF; DNA: TGTGCCAGCAGCTTAGAGCACGAGCTCGGGAGGCCCACCTACGAGCAGTACTTC
J: TRBJ2-3; length: 11; D: NA; V: TRBV7-2; size: medium-sized; CDR3: CASSPTDTQYF; DNA: TGTGCCAGCAGCCCCACAGATACGCAGTATTTT
J: TRBJ2-2; length: 18; D: TRBD2; V: TRBV7-2; size: NA; CDR3: CASSGTLAGGPATGELFF; DNA: TGTGCCAGCAGCGGTACCCTAGCGGGGGGGCCGGCCACCGGGGAGCTGTTTTTT
J: TRBJ1-1; length: 13; D: NA; V: TRBV9; size: NA; CDR3: CASSPTWNTEAFF; DNA: TGTGCCAGCAGCCCTACCTGGAACACTGAAGCTTTCTTT
J: TRBJ2-1; length: 17; D: TRBD2; V: TRBV3-1; size: many; CDR3: CASSQDPGLAVKDEQFF; DNA: TGTGCCAGCAGCCAAGATCCGGGACTAGCGGTAAAGGATGAGCAGTTCTTC
J: TRBJ2-1; length: 13; D: TRBD1; V: TRBV19; size: medium-sized; CDR3: CASTPDRGNEQFF; DNA: TGTGCCAGTACCCCGGACAGGGGGAATGAGCAGTTCTTC
J: TRBJ2-7; length: 18; D: TRBD2; V: TRBV20-1; size: few; CDR3: CSARDRLAGVQRAYEQYF; DNA: TGCAGTGCTAGAGACCGACTAGCGGGGGTCCAGAGGGCCTACGAGCAGTACTTC
J: TRBJ2-2; length: 21; D: NA; V: TRBV25-1; size: NA; CDR3: CASSGKFGSGTPTPNTGELFF; DNA: TGTGCCAGCAGTGGTAAATTCGGATCGGGGACCCCGACCCCAAACACCGGGGAGCTGTTTTTT
J: TRBJ2-6; length: 11; D: NA; V: TRBV6-2/TRBV6-3; size: medium-sized; CDR3: CASRTARVLTF; DNA: TGTGCCAGCAGGACAGCTCGCGTCCTGACTTTC
J: TRBJ2-7; length: 14; D: NA; V: TRBV20-1; size: few; CDR3: CSARIVGVRYEQYF; DNA: TGCAGTGCTAGAATTGTGGGAGTCCGTTACGAGCAGTACTTC
J: TRBJ2-7; length: 12; D: NA; V: TRBV29-1; size: medium-sized; CDR3: CSVSGRAYEQYF; DNA: TGCAGCGTGTCCGGGAGAGCCTACGAGCAGTACTTC
J: TRBJ2-7; length: 13; D: NA; V: TRBV4-3; size: few; CDR3: CASSQWRDYEQYF; DNA: TGCGCCAGCAGCCAGTGGAGGGATTACGAGCAGTACTTC
J: TRBJ1-6; length: 15; D: NA; V: TRBV11-2; size: many; CDR3: CASSLDSPRNSPLHF; DNA: TGTGCCAGCAGCCTAGACAGCCCCCGAAATTCACCCCTCCACTTT
J: TRBJ1-3; length: 16; D: TRBD1; V: TRBV28; size: large; CDR3: CASSARQGVGGNTIYF; DNA: TGTGCCAGCAGTGCAAGACAGGGGGTCGGTGGAAACACCATATATTTT
J: TRBJ2-1; length: 15; D: TRBD1; V: TRBV6-2/TRBV6-3; size: medium-sized; CDR3: CASSQDRGGRYEQFF; DNA: TGTGCCAGCAGCCAGGACAGGGGGGGTCGATATGAGCAGTTCTTC
J: TRBJ1-2; length: 13; D: NA; V: TRBV20-1; size: medium-sized; CDR3: CSARDVQHYGYTF; DNA: TGCAGTGCTAGAGATGTACAGCACTATGGCTACACCTTC
J: TRBJ2-1; length: 16; D: NA; V: TRBV19; size: large; CDR3: CASSIPQGSSYNEQFF; DNA: TGTGCCAGTAGTATCCCCCAGGGAAGCTCCTACAATGAGCAGTTCTTC
J: TRBJ2-7; length: 16; D: TRBD1; V: TRBV5-1; size: NA; CDR3: CASSPEFRTGFGEQYF; DNA: TGCGCCAGCAGCCCGGAGTTTAGGACAGGGTTTGGAGAGCAGTACTTC
J: TRBJ2-7; length: 14; D: TRBD2; V: TRBV2; size: NA; CDR3: CASSDVTSPYEQYF; DNA: TGTGCCAGCAGTGACGTGACTAGCCCCTACGAGCAGTACTTC
J: TRBJ1-2; length: 11; D: NA; V: TRBV29-1; size: few; CDR3: CSVDGSYGYTF; DNA: TGCAGCGTTGATGGGAGCTATGGCTACACCTTC
J: TRBJ2-1; length: 18; D: TRBD1; V: TRBV25-1; size: medium-sized; CDR3: CASSEFGTGGWPYNEQFF; DNA: TGTGCCAGCAGTGAATTTGGTACAGGGGGCTGGCCCTACAATGAGCAGTTCTTC
J: TRBJ2-1; length: 14; D: NA; V: TRBV5-1; size: NA; CDR3: CASSTGTNDYEQFF; DNA: TGCGCCAGCAGCACCGGGACCAACGACTATGAGCAGTTCTTC
J: TRBJ1-5; length: 13; D: NA; V: TRBV7-2; size: medium-sized; CDR3: CASSLVFDQPQHF; DNA: TGTGCCAGCAGCTTAGTTTTCGATCAGCCCCAGCATTTT
J: TRBJ2-5; length: 15; D: NA; V: TRBV7-9; size: medium-sized; CDR3: CASSPKNYEQETQYF; DNA: TGTGCCAGCAGCCCAAAAAACTATGAGCAAGAGACCCAGTACTTC
J: TRBJ2-3; length: 13; D: NA; V: TRBV6-2/TRBV6-3; size: NA; CDR3: CASTRDNTDTQYF; DNA: TGTGCCAGCACCCGAGATAACACAGATACGCAGTATTTT
J: TRBJ2-3; length: 14; D: TRBD2; V: TRBV29-1; size: medium-sized; CDR3: CSVGIAGGTDTQYF; DNA: TGCAGCGTGGGAATAGCGGGAGGCACAGATACGCAGTATTTT
J: TRBJ2-1; length: 13; D: NA; V: TRBV5-4; size: medium-sized; CDR3: CASSLAASNEQFF; DNA: TGTGCCAGCAGCTTGGCGGCTAGCAATGAGCAGTTCTTC
J: TRBJ1-1; length: 14; D: NA; V: TRBV5-5; size: medium-sized; CDR3: CASSLQLMNTEAFF; DNA: TGTGCCAGCAGCTTGCAGTTGATGAACACTGAAGCTTTCTTT
J: TRBJ2-1; length: 15; D: NA; V: TRBV11-2; size: NA; CDR3: CASSLVYVEGNEQFF; DNA: TGTGCCAGCAGCTTAGTGTACGTGGAAGGCAATGAGCAGTTCTTC
J: TRBJ2-1; length: 11; D: TRBD2; V: TRBV28; size: NA; CDR3: CAISGRYEQFF; DNA: TGTGCCATAAGCGGGAGGTATGAGCAGTTCTTC
J: TRBJ1-4; length: 14; D: TRBD1; V: TRBV20-1; size: once; CDR3: CSARAGTGNEKLFF; DNA: TGCAGTGCTAGAGCCGGGACAGGGAATGAAAAACTGTTTTTT
J: TRBJ2-5; length: 12; D: NA; V: TRBV28; size: NA; CDR3: CASLDSQETQYF; DNA: TGTGCCAGCTTGGACAGTCAAGAGACCCAGTACTTC
J: TRBJ2-5; length: 14; D: NA; V: TRBV7-9; size: medium-sized; CDR3: CASSLTGTGRTQYF; DNA: TGTGCCAGCAGCTTAACAGGGACTGGGAGGACCCAGTACTTC
J: TRBJ2-3; length: 15; D: NA; V: TRBV7-2; size: NA; CDR3: CASSLVGSVSDTQYF; DNA: TGTGCCAGCAGCTTAGTAGGAAGCGTGTCAGATACGCAGTATTTT
J: TRBJ2-7; length: 15; D: TRBD2; V: TRBV5-1; size: few; CDR3: CASSLVAGASYEQYF; DNA: TGCGCCAGCAGCCTAGTAGCGGGAGCCTCCTACGAGCAGTACTTC
J: TRBJ1-5; length: 13; D: NA; V: TRBV6-5; size: many; CDR3: CASSYSGDQPQHF; DNA: TGTGCCAGCAGTTACTCTGGGGACCAGCCCCAGCATTTT
J: TRBJ1-5; length: 14; D: NA; V: TRBV28; size: medium-sized; CDR3: CASRLGNSYQPQHF; DNA: TGTGCCAGCAGGTTAGGGAATAGCTATCAGCCCCAGCATTTT
J: TRBJ1-2; length: 14; D: NA; V: TRBV6-5; size: few; CDR3: CASSYGQRNYGYTF; DNA: TGTGCCAGCAGTTACGGCCAAAGAAACTATGGCTACACCTTC